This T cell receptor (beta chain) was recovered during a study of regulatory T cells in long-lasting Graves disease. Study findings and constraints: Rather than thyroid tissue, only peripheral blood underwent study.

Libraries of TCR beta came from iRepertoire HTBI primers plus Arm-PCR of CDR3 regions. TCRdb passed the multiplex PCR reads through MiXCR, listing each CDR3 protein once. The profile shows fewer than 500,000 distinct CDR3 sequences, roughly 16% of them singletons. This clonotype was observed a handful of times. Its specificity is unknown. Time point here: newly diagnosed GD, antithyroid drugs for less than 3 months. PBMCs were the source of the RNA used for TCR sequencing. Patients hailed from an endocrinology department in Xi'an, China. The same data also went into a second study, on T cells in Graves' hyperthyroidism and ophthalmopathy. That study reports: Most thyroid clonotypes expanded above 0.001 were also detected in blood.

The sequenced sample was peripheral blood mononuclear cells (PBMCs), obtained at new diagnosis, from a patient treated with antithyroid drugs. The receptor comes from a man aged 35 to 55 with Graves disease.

CDR3 in amino acids: CASSLDPGANTGELFF. The CDR3 region has the DNA TGTGCCAGCAGTCTAGACCCGGGAGCTAACACCGGGGAGCTGTTTTTT. The rearrangement uses TRBV12-3 or TRBV12-4 and TRBJ2-2, with a weak D call TRBD2 (6 bases). V lost 5 bases and J 2 bases, leaving 15 bases between the germline ends. CDR3 length: 16 amino acids.